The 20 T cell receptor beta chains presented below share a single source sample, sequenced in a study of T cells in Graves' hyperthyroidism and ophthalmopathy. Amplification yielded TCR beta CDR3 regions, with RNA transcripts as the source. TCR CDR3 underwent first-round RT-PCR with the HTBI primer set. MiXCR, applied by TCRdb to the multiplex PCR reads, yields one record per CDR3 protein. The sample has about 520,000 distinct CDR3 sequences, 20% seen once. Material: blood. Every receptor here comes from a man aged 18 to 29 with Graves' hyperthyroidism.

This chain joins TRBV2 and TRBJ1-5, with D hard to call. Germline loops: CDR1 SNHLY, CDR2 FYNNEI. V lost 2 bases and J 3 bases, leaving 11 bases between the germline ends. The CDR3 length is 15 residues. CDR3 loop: CASSENLGLNQPQHF. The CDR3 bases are TGTGCCAGCAGTGAAAATCTGGGCCTCAATCAGCCCCAGCATTTT.

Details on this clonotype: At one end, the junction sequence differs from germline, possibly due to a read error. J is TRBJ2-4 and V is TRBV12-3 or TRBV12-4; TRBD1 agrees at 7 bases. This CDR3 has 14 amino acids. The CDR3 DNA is TGTGCCAGCAGTTCCGGGACAGAGGAAAACATTAAGTACTTC. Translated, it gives CASSSGTEENIKYF.

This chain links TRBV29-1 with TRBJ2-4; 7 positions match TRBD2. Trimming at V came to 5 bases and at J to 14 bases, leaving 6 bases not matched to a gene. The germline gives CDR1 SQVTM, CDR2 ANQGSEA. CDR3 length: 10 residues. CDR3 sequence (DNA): TGCAGCGTTACGACGGGGACTAAGTACTTC. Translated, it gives CSVTTGTKYF.

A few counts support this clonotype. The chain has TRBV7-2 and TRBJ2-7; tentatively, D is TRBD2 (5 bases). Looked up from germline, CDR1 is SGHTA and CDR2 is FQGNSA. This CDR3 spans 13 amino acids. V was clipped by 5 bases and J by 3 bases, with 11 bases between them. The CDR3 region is CASSHGLYYEQYF. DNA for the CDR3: TGTGCCAGCAGCCACGGACTTTACTACGAGCAGTACTTC.

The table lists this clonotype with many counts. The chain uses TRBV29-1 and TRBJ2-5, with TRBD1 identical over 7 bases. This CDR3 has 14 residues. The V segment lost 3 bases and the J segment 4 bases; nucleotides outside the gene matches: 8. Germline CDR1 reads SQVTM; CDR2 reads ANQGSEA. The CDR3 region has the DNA TGCAGCGTTGACGGCAGGGGGTTGACAGAGACCCAGTACTTC. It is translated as CSVDGRGLTETQYF.

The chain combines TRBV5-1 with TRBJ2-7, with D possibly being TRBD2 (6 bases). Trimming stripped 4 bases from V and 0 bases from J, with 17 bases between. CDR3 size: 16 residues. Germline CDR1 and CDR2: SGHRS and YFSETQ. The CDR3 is CASSVGGGESSYEQYF. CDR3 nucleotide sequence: TGCGCCAGCAGCGTTGGAGGAGGGGAGAGCTCCTACGAGCAGTACTTC. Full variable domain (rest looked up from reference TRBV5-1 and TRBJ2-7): KAGVTQTPRYLIKTRGQQVTLSCSPISGHRSVSWYQQTPGQGLQFLFEYFSETQRNKGNFPGRFSGRQFSNSRSEMNVSTLELGDSALYLCASSVGGGESSYEQYFGPGTRLTVT.

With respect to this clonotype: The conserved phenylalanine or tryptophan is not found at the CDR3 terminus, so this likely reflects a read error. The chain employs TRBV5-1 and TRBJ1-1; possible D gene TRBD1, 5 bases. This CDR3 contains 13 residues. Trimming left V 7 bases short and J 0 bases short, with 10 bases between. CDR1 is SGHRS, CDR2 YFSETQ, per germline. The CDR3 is CASGDSMNTEAFL. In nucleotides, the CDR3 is TGCGCCAGCGGAGACAGCATGAACACTGAAGCTTTCCTT.

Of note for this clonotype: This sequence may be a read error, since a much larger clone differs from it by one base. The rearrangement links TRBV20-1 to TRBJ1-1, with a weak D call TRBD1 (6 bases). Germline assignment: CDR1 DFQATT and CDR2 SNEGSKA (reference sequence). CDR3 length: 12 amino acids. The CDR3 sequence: CSADRTNTEVFF. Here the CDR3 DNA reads TGCAGTGCCGACAGGACGAACACTGAAGTTTTCTTT.

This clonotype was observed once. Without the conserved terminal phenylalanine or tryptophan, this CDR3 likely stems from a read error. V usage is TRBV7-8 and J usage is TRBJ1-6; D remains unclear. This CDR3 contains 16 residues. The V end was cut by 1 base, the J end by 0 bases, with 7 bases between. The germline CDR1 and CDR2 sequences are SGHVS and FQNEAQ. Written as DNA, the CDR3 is TGTGCCAGCAGCTTAGGTGCCGGCTCCTATAATTCACCCCTCCACTAT. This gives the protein CASSLGAGSYNSPLHY.

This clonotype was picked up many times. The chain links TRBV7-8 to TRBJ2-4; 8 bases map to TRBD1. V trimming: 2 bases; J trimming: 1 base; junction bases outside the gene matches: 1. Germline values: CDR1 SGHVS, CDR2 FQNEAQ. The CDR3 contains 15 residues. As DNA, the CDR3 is TGTGCCAGCAGCTTACAGGGGGCGGCCAAAAACATTCAGTACTTC. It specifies CASSLQGAAKNIQYF. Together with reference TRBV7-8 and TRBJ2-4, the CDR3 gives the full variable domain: GAGVSQSPRYKVAKRGQDVALRCDPISGHVSLFWYQQALGQGPEFLTYFQNEAQLDKSGLPSDRFFAERPEGSVSTLKIQRTQQEDSAVYLCASSLQGAAKNIQYFGAGTRLSVL.

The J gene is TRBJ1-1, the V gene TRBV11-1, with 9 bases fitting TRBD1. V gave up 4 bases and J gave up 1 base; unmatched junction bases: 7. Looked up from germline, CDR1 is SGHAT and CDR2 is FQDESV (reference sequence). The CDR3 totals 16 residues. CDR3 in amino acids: CASSWGQGRGNTEAFF. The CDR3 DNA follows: TGTGCCAGCAGCTGGGGACAGGGCCGCGGGAACACTGAAGCTTTCTTT.

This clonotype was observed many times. The CDR3 bases are TGCAGCGTTACAGGGACACAAGAGACCCAGTACTTC. The encoded protein is CSVTGTQETQYF. The chain employs TRBV29-1 and TRBJ2-5; possibly TRBD1 for D (6 bases). The CDR3 extends over 12 amino acids. Trimming removed 5 bases from V and 2 bases from J, with 9 bases in between. Germline CDR1 SQVTM, CDR2 ANQGSEA.

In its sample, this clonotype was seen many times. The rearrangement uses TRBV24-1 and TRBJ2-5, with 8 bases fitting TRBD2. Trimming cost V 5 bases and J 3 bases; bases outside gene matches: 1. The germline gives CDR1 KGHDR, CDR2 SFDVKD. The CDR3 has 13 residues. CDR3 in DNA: TGTGCCACCAGTGGAGCGGGGGAAGAGACCCAGTACTTC. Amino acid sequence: CATSGAGEETQYF.

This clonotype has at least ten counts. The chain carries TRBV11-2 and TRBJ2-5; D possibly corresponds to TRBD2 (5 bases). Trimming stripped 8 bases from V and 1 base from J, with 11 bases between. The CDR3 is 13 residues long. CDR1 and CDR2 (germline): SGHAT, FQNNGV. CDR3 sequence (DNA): TGTGCCAGCCACCGACGGGGCCAAGAGACCCAGTACTTC. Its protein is CASHRRGQETQYF.

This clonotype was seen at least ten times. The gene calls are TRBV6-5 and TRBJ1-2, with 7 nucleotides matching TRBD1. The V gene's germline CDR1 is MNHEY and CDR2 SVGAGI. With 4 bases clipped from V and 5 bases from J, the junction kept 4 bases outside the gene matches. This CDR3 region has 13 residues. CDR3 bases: TGTGCCAGCAGTTCAACAGGGGAGTATGGCTACACCTTC. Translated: CASSSTGEYGYTF.

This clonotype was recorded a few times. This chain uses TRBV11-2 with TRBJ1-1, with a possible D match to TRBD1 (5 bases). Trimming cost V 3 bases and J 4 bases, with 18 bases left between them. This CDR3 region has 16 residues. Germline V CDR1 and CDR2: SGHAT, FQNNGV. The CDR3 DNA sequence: TGTGCCAGCAGCTTTTACAGGCTGGGTGTAGGCACTGAAGCTTTCTTT. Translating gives CASSFYRLGVGTEAFF.

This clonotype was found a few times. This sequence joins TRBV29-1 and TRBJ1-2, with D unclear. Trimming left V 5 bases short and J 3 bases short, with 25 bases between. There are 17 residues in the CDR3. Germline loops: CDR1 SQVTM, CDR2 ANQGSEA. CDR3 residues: CSVHSDGRGVQDYGYTF. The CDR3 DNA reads TGCAGCGTTCATAGCGATGGCCGCGGGGTTCAGGACTATGGCTACACCTTC.

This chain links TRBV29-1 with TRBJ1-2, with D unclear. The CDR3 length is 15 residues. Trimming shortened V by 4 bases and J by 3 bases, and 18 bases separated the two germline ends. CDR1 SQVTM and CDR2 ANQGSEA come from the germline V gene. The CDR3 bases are TGCAGCGTTGGGCAGGTCCTGGCCGGGGACTATGGCTACACCTTC. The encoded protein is CSVGQVLAGDYGYTF.

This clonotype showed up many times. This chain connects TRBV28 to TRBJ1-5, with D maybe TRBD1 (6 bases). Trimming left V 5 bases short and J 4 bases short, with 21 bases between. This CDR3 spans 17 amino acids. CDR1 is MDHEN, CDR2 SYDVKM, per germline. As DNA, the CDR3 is TGTGCCAGCAGTCCCGTGTGGAAGACAGGAATGAATCAGCCCCAGCATTTT. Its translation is CASSPVWKTGMNQPQHF.

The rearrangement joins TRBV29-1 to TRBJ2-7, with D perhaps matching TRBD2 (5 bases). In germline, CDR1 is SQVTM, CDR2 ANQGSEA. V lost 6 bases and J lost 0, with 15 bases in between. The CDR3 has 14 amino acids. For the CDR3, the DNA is TGCAGCGTAACTAGTATTCCTCACTCCTACGAGCAGTACTTC. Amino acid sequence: CSVTSIPHSYEQYF.